A single sample is the source of the 22 T cell receptor beta chains below, sequenced in a study of blood T cell repertoires in COVID-19. Generated by immunoSEQ multiplex PCR, the TCRdb table keeps only in-frame clones and is missing some. The sample lists about 170,000 clones, approximately 92% occurring once. The sequenced sample was peripheral blood. The receptors originated from a woman in her forties or fifties with acute or convalescent COVID-19.

The chain recombines TRBV15 with TRBJ2-1; 9 bases are shared with TRBD2. Germline values: CDR1 LNHNV, CDR2 YYDKDF (reference sequence). V lost 1 base, J lost 5 bases, and 9 bases stayed unmatched. CDR3 length equals 17 residues. The CDR3 loop is CATSRGSLAGAHNEQFF. The CDR3 nucleotides are TGTGCCACCAGCAGAGGTTCATTAGCGGGGGCCCACAATGAGCAGTTCTTC.

The gene calls are TRBV7-8 and TRBJ2-1; 8 bases agree with TRBD2. V dropped 5 bases and J dropped 4; count of bases not matched to a gene: 4. CDR3 size: 14 residues. Germline V gene data show CDR1 as SGHVS and CDR2 as FQNEAQ. In DNA form, the CDR3 reads TGTGCCAGCAGCACTGTAGCGGGATACAATGAGCAGTTCTTC. Protein: CASSTVAGYNEQFF.

V is TRBV25-1 and J is TRBJ1-1; TRBD1 matches 8 bases. Germline V lookup: CDR1 MGHDK, CDR2 SYGVNS. The CDR3 extends over 13 amino acids. J was trimmed by 9 bases and V by 6 bases; bases with no gene match: 9. CDR3: CASRGTGRDKAFF. The CDR3 nucleotides read TGTGCCAGCAGGGGGACAGGAAGAGACAAAGCTTTCTTT.

The chain couples TRBV5-4 to TRBJ2-3; D not certain. Germline assignment: CDR1 SGHNT and CDR2 YYREEE (reference sequence). With 4 bases removed from V and 2 bases from J, the gap between germline ends came to 17 bases. The CDR3 covers 16 residues. The CDR3 coding sequence is TGTGCCAGCAGCCCCACCGGGTCCTTAGCCACAGATACGCAGTATTTT. Protein: CASSPTGSLATDTQYF.

This chain uses TRBV12-3 or TRBV12-4 with TRBJ2-7, with 9 bases fitting TRBD2. The CDR3 is 13 residues long. The J segment lost 6 bases and the V segment lost 5 bases, leaving 5 bases of the junction unmatched. CDR3 nucleotide sequence: TGTGCCAGCAGTCCCACAGCGGGAGGCGAGCAGTACTTC. The encoded protein is CASSPTAGGEQYF.

The V call is TRBV12-3 or TRBV12-4, the J call TRBJ2-1, with TRBD1 as a possible D gene (6 bases). V lost 6 bases and J 10 bases, leaving 13 bases between the germline ends. This CDR3 is 12 amino acids long. The CDR3 reads CASSKLQGEQFF. The CDR3 DNA reads as TGTGCCAGCAGCAAACTACAGGGCGAGCAGTTCTTC.

V gene TRBV13 combines with J gene TRBJ2-1, with a tentative D call TRBD2 (5 bases). The CDR3 has 14 residues. Germline CDR1 and CDR2: PRHDT and FYEKMQ (reference sequence). Trimming stripped 1 base from V and 6 bases from J, with 10 bases between. The CDR3: CASSLEGSRNEQFF. CDR3 bases: TGTGCCAGCAGCTTAGAAGGGAGCCGCAATGAGCAGTTCTTC.

The chain is built from TRBV10-3 and TRBJ2-7; D perhaps matches TRBD1 (6 bases). V gave up 2 bases and J gave up 5 bases, with 16 bases separating them. This CDR3 region has 15 residues. Germline V gene sequence: CDR1 ENHRY, CDR2 SYGVKD. CDR3 amino acids: CAISEENRARDEQYF. The CDR3 DNA reads TGTGCCATCAGTGAGGAAAACAGGGCGAGAGACGAGCAGTACTTC.

The V and J genes are TRBV19 and TRBJ1-1; D is ambiguous. Germline assignment: CDR1 LNHDA and CDR2 SQIVND (reference sequence). V lost 5 bases, J lost 1 base, and 8 bases lay in between. The CDR3 is 13 amino acids. This CDR3 reads CASSSQENTEAFF. DNA for the CDR3: TGTGCCAGTAGTTCCCAGGAGAACACTGAAGCTTTCTTT.

The rearrangement uses TRBV6-5 and TRBJ1-2, with 8 bases matching TRBD1. The germline V gene encodes CDR1 MNHEY and CDR2 SVGAGI. Trimming at V came to 6 bases and at J to 4 bases, leaving 4 bases not matched to a gene. The CDR3 is made up of 13 amino acids. CDR3 in DNA: TGTGCCAGCAGGGACAGGGAGATCTATGGCTACACCTTC. Its translation is CASRDREIYGYTF.

This clone has just a few counts. The chain is built from TRBV5-6 and TRBJ1-6; 7 nucleotides line up with TRBD1. J lost 10 bases, V lost 0 bases, and 4 bases had no gene match. CDR3 length: 14 amino acids. CDR1 and CDR2 (germline): SGHDT, YYEEEE. CDR3 bases: TGTGCCAGCAGCTTGGGGACAGGACTCTCACCCCTCCACTTT. It translates to CASSLGTGLSPLHF. Variable domain in full (rest from reference TRBV5-6 and TRBJ1-6): DAGVTQSPTHLIKTRGQQVTLRCSPKSGHDTVSWYQQALGQGPQFIFQYYEEEERQRGNFPDRFSGHQFPNYSSELNVNALLLGDSALYLCASSLGTGLSPLHFGNGTRLTVT.

This chain links TRBV12-3 or TRBV12-4 with TRBJ1-6; D is possibly TRBD1 (6 bases). This CDR3 is built from 13 residues. Trimming removed 5 bases from V and 7 bases from J, with 9 bases in between. CDR3 amino acids: CASSPGDNSPLHF. The CDR3 bases are TGTGCCAGCAGTCCAGGGGACAATTCACCCCTCCACTTT.

The gene calls are TRBV7-2 and TRBJ1-5; D is uncertain. The V gene lost 4 bases and the J gene lost 4 bases, with 8 bases spanning the gap. This CDR3 has 13 amino acids. From germline, CDR1 is SGHTA and CDR2 FQGNSA. This chain's CDR3 is CASSWAMNQPQHF. The CDR3 DNA is TGTGCCAGCAGCTGGGCCATGAATCAGCCCCAGCATTTT.

This clone was seen just once. V usage is TRBV24-1 and J usage is TRBJ1-2; TRBD1 matches at 7 bases. The CDR3 sequence is 15 residues long. Trimming removed 2 bases from V and 7 bases from J; junction bases left unmatched: 9. The germline V gene has CDR1 KGHDR and CDR2 SFDVKD. The CDR3 spells CATSDSEQGRSGYTF. Written as DNA, the CDR3 is TGTGCCACCAGTGATTCCGAACAGGGGCGGAGTGGCTACACCTTC.

V is TRBV5-1 and J is TRBJ1-3; 9 positions agree with TRBD1. Unmatched junction bases numbered 8, after V lost 4 bases and J lost 3 bases. Germline CDR1 reads SGHRS; CDR2 reads YFSETQ. The CDR3 spans 16 residues. CDR3 residues: CASSPLQGANGNTIYF. The CDR3 DNA follows: TGCGCCAGCAGCCCGTTACAGGGGGCAAATGGAAACACCATATATTTT.

This chain uses TRBV12-3 or TRBV12-4 with TRBJ1-5; D not certain. The CDR3 runs to 12 residues. Deletions cut 6 bases from V and 9 bases from J, with 12 bases between. The CDR3, as DNA: TGTGCCAGCAGCCTTTCCCCGGGGCCCCAGCATTTT. The encoded protein is CASSLSPGPQHF.

The chain employs TRBV20-1 and TRBJ1-2, with D possibly being TRBD1 (5 bases). V was shortened by 3 bases and J by 13 bases, with 15 bases between the two germline ends. In germline, CDR1 is DFQATT, CDR2 SNEGSKA (reference sequence). The CDR3 loop spans 11 amino acids. In nucleotides, the CDR3 is TGCAGTGCTAGCGATGACAGTGGAGTCACCTTC. Its translation: CSASDDSGVTF.

This clone has just one count. The chain joins TRBV28 to TRBJ2-3; TRBD2 matches at 8 bases. Germline V gives CDR1 MDHEN, CDR2 SYDVKM. The length of the CDR3 is 16 residues. V shed 4 bases and J 3 bases; nucleotides not matched to a gene: 9. The CDR3 region is CASSSLLAGKTDTQYF. CDR3 DNA: TGTGCCAGCAGTTCGTTGTTAGCGGGAAAGACAGATACGCAGTATTTT.

The rearrangement uses TRBV6-5 and TRBJ1-6; perhaps TRBD1 as D (5 bases). Trimming removed 4 bases from V and 15 bases from J, with 16 bases in between. The length of the CDR3 is 13 residues. Germline V gene sequence: CDR1 MNHEY, CDR2 SVGAGI. CDR3: CASSLAGSQGLHF. DNA for the CDR3: TGTGCCAGCAGTTTGGCAGGCTCCCAGGGCCTCCACTTT.

This rearrangement joins TRBV10-3 to TRBJ1-1, with a possible D match to TRBD1 (6 bases). Per the germline V gene, CDR1 is ENHRY and CDR2 is SYGVKD. This CDR3 is 13 amino acids long. Trimming removed 6 bases from V and 4 bases from J, with 12 bases in between. CDR3: CAISGTSSTEAFF. The CDR3 coding sequence is TGTGCCATCAGCGGGACATCAAGCACTGAAGCTTTCTTT.

The J gene is TRBJ2-7, the V gene TRBV19; maybe TRBD2 (5 bases). CDR3 size: 12 residues. Trimming removed 3 bases from V and 4 bases from J, with 7 bases in between. Germline CDR1 LNHDA, CDR2 SQIVND (reference sequence). In nucleotides, the CDR3 is TGTGCCAGTAGTATGTCGGGATACGAGCAGTACTTC. This gives the protein CASSMSGYEQYF.

The chain combines TRBV25-1 with TRBJ1-2; 8 bases map to TRBD1. Germline loops: CDR1 MGHDK, CDR2 SYGVNS. V was pared by 3 bases and J by 4 bases, with 7 bases of the junction left unmatched. This CDR3 comprises 15 residues. This CDR3 reads CASSDPGQGLYGYTF. The CDR3 DNA reads TGTGCCAGCAGTGACCCAGGACAGGGCCTCTATGGCTACACCTTC.